Presented here are 9 T cell receptor beta chains from one specimen sequenced in a study of T-cell memory formation after mild COVID-19. TCRdb re-derived calls from the 5' RACE reads in MiXCR, one entry per CDR3 protein. The profile covers just over 300,000 distinct CDR3 sequences, with just under 20% appearing a single time and around 21% taken by the ten largest. Sequencing was done on a sample of PBMCs or a T cell subset sorted from them (not recorded which). The receptors stem from a man aged 18-30 years who had mild COVID-19 (a few samples of this study predate the infection). Cell type and time point are not known.

Only a few counts were recorded for this clonotype. The V and J genes are TRBV7-2 and TRBJ2-1; D unresolved. Looked up from germline, CDR1 is SGHTA and CDR2 is FQGNSA. The CDR3 has 13 residues. V lost 1 base, J lost 7 bases, and 8 bases lay in between. CDR3 region: CASSLDPPNEQFF. CDR3 coding DNA: TGTGCCAGCAGCTTAGACCCGCCGAATGAGCAGTTCTTC.

The rearrangement uses TRBV7-9 and TRBJ1-1; D uncertain. The CDR3 runs 13 residues. Germline assignment: CDR1 SEHNR and CDR2 FQNEAQ (reference sequence). V lost 1 base and J lost 3, with 6 bases in between. As DNA, the CDR3 is TGTGCCAGCAGCTTAGGATCCCACACTGAAGCTTTCTTT. Translating it yields CASSLGSHTEAFF.

The gene calls are TRBV7-2 and TRBJ1-2; 10 bases line up with TRBD1. Germline values: CDR1 SGHTA, CDR2 FQGNSA. The CDR3 is 14 residues long. V was clipped by 5 bases and J by 4 bases; unmatched bases: 4. CDR3 DNA sequence: TGTGCCAGCAGCCGGGGGGACAGGGGCTATGGCTACACCTTC. Translated, it gives CASSRGDRGYGYTF.

Only a few counts were recorded for this clonotype. The chain is built from TRBV7-9 and TRBJ1-5; no clear D. CDR1 and CDR2 from the germline V gene are SEHNR and FQNEAQ (reference sequence). The CDR3 is 12 residues long. V lost 4 bases and J 7 bases, leaving 8 bases between the germline ends. The CDR3 sequence is CASSYKGQPQHF. CDR3 coding DNA: TGTGCCAGCAGCTACAAGGGCCAGCCCCAGCATTTT. The full variable domain, in which reference TRBV7-9 and TRBJ1-5 provide the parts outside the CDR3, is DTGVSQNPRHKITKRGQNVTFRCDPISEHNRLYWYRQTLGQGPEFLTYFQNEAQLEKSRLLSDRFSAERPKGSFSTLEIQRTEQGDSAMYLCASSYKGQPQHFGDGTRLSIL.

This clonotype was counted ten times or more. CDR3 loop: CASSQDRSSYEQYF. CDR3 nucleotide sequence: TGCGCCAGCAGCCAAGACAGGTCATCCTACGAGCAGTACTTC. This sequence joins TRBV4-3 and TRBJ2-7; D gene ambiguous. Trimming removed 0 bases at V and 1 base at J, with 7 bases between. Germline V lookup: CDR1 LGHNA, CDR2 YSLEER. The CDR3 is 14 residues long.

The chain employs TRBV6-5 and TRBJ2-7; TRBD1 aligns across 10 bases. The J segment lost 4 bases and the V segment lost 7 bases, leaving 7 bases of the junction unmatched. This CDR3 comprises 14 residues. Per the germline V gene, CDR1 is MNHEY and CDR2 is SVGAGI. CDR3 protein: CASKYRDRGYEQYF. For the CDR3, the DNA is TGTGCCAGCAAGTACCGGGACAGGGGTTACGAGCAGTACTTC.

This clonotype was picked up a small number of times. This chain connects TRBV15 to TRBJ2-1, with 9 bases lining up with TRBD2. This CDR3 is 16 amino acids long. Losses at the gene ends were 1 base for V and 4 bases for J; bases not matched to a gene: 5. Germline CDR1 reads LNHNV; CDR2 reads YYDKDF (reference sequence). DNA for the CDR3: TGTGCCACCAGCAGAGGAATAGCGGGGGCGTACAATGAGCAGTTCTTC. Protein sequence: CATSRGIAGAYNEQFF.

The rearrangement links TRBV7-6 to TRBJ2-3, with TRBD2 matching over 9 bases. The CDR3 contains 16 residues. J lost 4 bases, V lost 4 bases, and 9 bases had no gene match. CDR1 is SGHVS, CDR2 FNYEAQ, per germline. CDR3 protein: CASSSGQRGDADTQYF. In nucleotides, the CDR3 is TGTGCCAGCAGCTCGGGGCAGCGGGGGGATGCAGATACGCAGTATTTT.

This clonotype came up a few times. The chain employs TRBV20-1 and TRBJ1-4; D call uncertain. CDR1 and CDR2 from the germline V gene are DFQATT and SNEGSKA (reference sequence). V dropped 4 bases and J dropped 0 bases, with 6 bases sitting between them. The CDR3 extends over 13 amino acids. This CDR3 reads CSANPTTNEKLFF. In DNA, the CDR3 is TGCAGTGCTAACCCCACAACTAATGAAAAACTGTTTTTT.